This T cell receptor (beta chain) was recorded in a study of brain T cells in children with intractable seizures. Profiled with immunoSEQ multiplex PCR; TCRdb holds only in-frame clones, not every one. The data contain approximately 330,000 clones, 93% of them singletons. As concerns this clone: Its specificity is unknown.

The CDR3 extends over 16 amino acids. Germline values: CDR1 LNHDA, CDR2 SQIVND (reference sequence). V was shortened by 6 bases and J by 7 bases, with 22 bases between the two germline ends. Findings of the study overall: Only CDR3 sequence similarity suggested viral specificity, without known HCMV serostatus. Pre-surgery blood may have been undersampled, hiding some clones.

Time point reported: blood from clinic visit 5 months post-surgery; TSC patient then seizure free. Surgery cases with the highest brain T cell transcript signatures were chosen for sequencing. Pre-surgery treatment included at least one anti-epileptic drug. The sample consisted of peripheral blood, taken approximately 5 months after surgery. This receptor was identified in a boy under two years old with tuberous sclerosis and intractable seizures. The genes are TRBV19 and TRBJ1-5; possibly TRBD1 for D (6 bases). The CDR3 region has the DNA TGTGCCAGTAGGCCGACACTTGGGGGCTGGAGGCAGCCCCAGCATTTT. This sequence encodes CASRPTLGGWRQPQHF.